Shown below are 26 T cell receptor beta chains from a single sample sequenced in a study of CD8 T cells in Susac syndrome (dated by TCRdb to about 2019). Receptors were amplified or captured by the immunoSEQ multiplex PCR assay. RNA was extracted using the RNeasy kit, and roughly 0.5 to 1 ug of the RNA was reverse transcribed with random hexamers. TCRdb reworked the public reads: Q25 trimming with fastp, MiXCR clone assembly, productive beta chains retained. Here each entry gathers all rows of one CDR3 protein and keeps the most common genes and DNA. The table for this sample lists approximately 140,000 distinct CDR3 sequences; over 80% of them were counted only once. Around 0.51% of the sample lies in the top ten. Sequenced: CD8+ T cells from PBMCs. Receptor source: a human donor with multiple sclerosis.

V is TRBV14 and J is TRBJ2-5; maybe TRBD2 (5 bases). CDR1 and CDR2 (germline): SGHDN, FVKESK. V lost 3 bases, J lost 5 bases, and 7 bases lay in between. The CDR3 has 12 amino acids. The CDR3 loop is CASSQLAETQYF. CDR3 DNA sequence: TGTGCCAGCAGCCAGCTAGCCGAGACCCAGTACTTC.

This clonotype was seen only once. V usage is TRBV7-9 and J usage is TRBJ1-1, with a tentative D call TRBD1 (5 bases). CDR3 size: 14 residues. Trimming pared 0 bases from V and 6 bases from J, leaving 11 bases between. Germline CDR1 is SEHNR and CDR2 is FQNEAQ (reference sequence). The CDR3 region is CASSLAARVSEAFF. As DNA, the CDR3 is TGTGCCAGCAGCTTAGCAGCCAGGGTCTCTGAAGCTTTCTTT.

This chain uses TRBV4-1 with TRBJ2-7, with D possibly TRBD2 on 7 matching bases. CDR1 MGHRA and CDR2 YSYEKL come from the germline V gene. The CDR3 contains 15 residues. V lost 3 bases and J 4 bases, leaving 16 bases between the germline ends. The CDR3 DNA reads as TGCGCCAGCAGCCACTCCAAAGGGGGGGGTTACGAGCAGTACTTC. Its protein is CASSHSKGGGYEQYF.

The chain has TRBV27 and TRBJ2-1; 11 bases line up with TRBD1. The germline gives CDR1 MNHEY, CDR2 SMNVEV (reference sequence). The CDR3 has 17 residues. After removal of 6 bases from V and 0 bases from J, the junction contained 7 bases not matched to a gene. The CDR3 DNA is TGTGCCAGCAGACGGACAGGGGGCGAAAACTCCTACAATGAGCAGTTCTTC. Translated: CASRRTGGENSYNEQFF.

V and J are TRBV6-2 or TRBV6-3 and TRBJ2-1; no clear D. The CDR3 contains 13 residues. The germline V and J ends were trimmed by 6 bases and 7 bases, with 13 bases remaining between them. Per germline, CDR1 MNHEY and CDR2 SVGEGT. The DNA for the CDR3 is TGTGCCAGCAGCTTCCTCCGTAGGAATGAGCAGTTCTTC. Its translation: CASSFLRRNEQFF.

This chain connects TRBV3-1 to TRBJ2-7; no definite D call. There are 13 residues in the CDR3. The V gene lost 4 bases and the J gene lost 3 bases, with 10 bases spanning the gap. Germline CDR1 is LGHDT and CDR2 is YNNKEL (reference sequence). CDR3 coding DNA: TGTGCCAGCAGCCCCCGACGGAGCTACGAGCAGTACTTC. Its protein is CASSPRRSYEQYF.

This sequence joins TRBV12-3 or TRBV12-4 and TRBJ2-7; the match to TRBD2 covers 12 bases. The CDR3 spans 14 residues. V lost 4 bases and J lost 5; bases outside the gene matches: 3. The CDR3 loop is CASSSSGGADEQYF. For the CDR3, the DNA is TGTGCCAGCAGTTCTAGCGGGGGGGCTGACGAGCAGTACTTC.

The chain recombines TRBV7-9 with TRBJ1-2; D is unclear. Trimming cost V 3 bases and J 5 bases, with 19 bases left between them. Germline CDR1 is SEHNR and CDR2 is FQNEAQ (reference sequence). This CDR3 spans 16 amino acids. CDR3 residues: CASSFSADHIIYGYTF. Written as DNA, the CDR3 is TGTGCCAGCAGCTTCTCGGCCGACCATATAATTTATGGCTACACCTTC.

V is TRBV19 and J is TRBJ2-1; 9 bases agree with TRBD1. The V gene's germline CDR1 is LNHDA and CDR2 SQIVND (reference sequence). Trimming removed 7 bases from V and 10 bases from J; junction bases left unmatched: 14. The CDR3 totals 15 residues. The CDR3: CASMPGQGLQEEQFF. The CDR3, as DNA: TGTGCCAGTATGCCGGGACAGGGACTACAGGAGGAGCAGTTCTTC.

This clonotype came up once. The chain employs TRBV5-1 and TRBJ2-2; 8 nucleotides line up with TRBD1. Trimming cost V 6 bases and J 5 bases; bases outside gene matches: 9. This CDR3 has 15 residues. Germline CDR1 SGHRS, CDR2 YFSETQ. CDR3 nucleotide sequence: TGCGCCAGCACCCCGACAGGGGCCGAAACCGGGGAGCTGTTTTTT. Amino acid sequence: CASTPTGAETGELFF.

The rearrangement joins TRBV7-8 to TRBJ2-1, with D possibly matching TRBD2 (5 bases). The CDR3 extends over 14 amino acids. Germline assignment: CDR1 SGHVS and CDR2 FQNEAQ. Trimming cost V 7 bases and J 5 bases, with 15 bases left between them. CDR3 protein: CASTPGFTDNEQFF. CDR3 sequence (DNA): TGTGCCAGCACCCCGGGGTTCACGGACAATGAGCAGTTCTTC.

The gene calls are TRBV27 and TRBJ1-1, with D perhaps matching TRBD1 (6 bases). Trimming cost V 1 base and J 4 bases, with 10 bases left between them. CDR1 MNHEY and CDR2 SMNVEV come from the germline V gene (reference sequence). The length of the CDR3 is 14 residues. CDR3 coding DNA: TGTGCCAGCAGTTTATTGGGGGCCAGCACTGAAGCTTTCTTT. This codes for CASSLLGASTEAFF.

This chain links TRBV4-1 with TRBJ2-7, with unresolved D. Between the trimmed V and J ends, which lost 1 base and 3 bases, there was a span of 7 bases. Germline CDR1 and CDR2: MGHRA and YSYEKL. The CDR3 runs 13 residues. This chain's CDR3 is CASSQGPYYEQYF. The CDR3 DNA sequence: TGCGCCAGCAGCCAAGGGCCCTACTACGAGCAGTACTTC.

The gene calls are TRBV19 and TRBJ2-3, with TRBD2 identical over 13 bases. Germline CDR1 and CDR2: LNHDA and SQIVND (reference sequence). V lost 8 bases, J lost 5 bases, and 4 bases stayed unmatched. The CDR3 extends over 14 amino acids. CDR3 nucleotide sequence: TGTGCCAGTGGACTAGCGGGAGTATTAGATACGCAGTATTTT. Translating it yields CASGLAGVLDTQYF.

This clonotype was seen a handful of times. The chain joins TRBV27 to TRBJ2-1, with unresolved D. This CDR3 is built from 14 residues. The germline V gene encodes CDR1 MNHEY and CDR2 SMNVEV (reference sequence). V gave up 2 bases and J gave up 0 bases, with 5 bases separating them. The DNA for the CDR3 is TGTGCCAGCAGTTTACAGAGCTCCTACAATGAGCAGTTCTTC. Translation: CASSLQSSYNEQFF.

The chain recombines TRBV27 with TRBJ1-1; D is undetermined. The CDR3 extends over 14 amino acids. Trimming took off 5 bases at V and 2 bases at J, with 12 bases between the two ends. Germline V gives CDR1 MNHEY, CDR2 SMNVEV (reference sequence). The DNA of the CDR3 is TGTGCCAGCAGTCCCCGAGGGAGAAACACTGAAGCTTTCTTT. Protein: CASSPRGRNTEAFF.

The rearrangement links TRBV2 to TRBJ2-7; no definite D call. The V and J ends lost 0 bases and 4 bases respectively, with 7 bases between them. The length of the CDR3 is 13 residues. The germline V gene has CDR1 SNHLY and CDR2 FYNNEI. CDR3 in amino acids: CASSEALMYEQYV. CDR3 DNA sequence: TGTGCCAGCAGTGAAGCGCTTATGTACGAGCAGTACGTC.

V and J are TRBV19 and TRBJ2-3; 10 bases align to TRBD2. The CDR3 is 15 amino acids. V shed 6 bases and J 2 bases; nucleotides not matched to a gene: 5. The germline V gene has CDR1 LNHDA and CDR2 SQIVND (reference sequence). The CDR3 protein is CASSPSGGHTDTQYF. The DNA of the CDR3 is TGTGCCAGTAGCCCTAGCGGGGGCCACACAGATACGCAGTATTTT. The full variable domain, completed using reference TRBV19 and TRBJ2-3, is DGGITQSPKYLFRKEGQNVTLSCEQNLNHDAMYWYRQDPGQGLRLIYYSQIVNDFQKGDIAEGYSVSREKKESFPLTVTSAQKNPTAFYLCASSPSGGHTDTQYFGPGTRLTVL.

This chain joins TRBV7-9 and TRBJ2-3; 9 bases fit TRBD1. CDR3 size: 16 residues. The V and J ends lost 5 bases and 1 base, in that order; junction bases with no gene match: 7. Germline CDR1 and CDR2: SEHNR and FQNEAQ (reference sequence). The CDR3 nucleotides are TGTGCCAGCAGCCGCACGCGGGACAGGGGCACAGATACGCAGTATTTT. It is translated as CASSRTRDRGTDTQYF.

Concerning this clonotype itself: One end of the junction does not line up with germline, which may come from a read error. This chain links TRBV19 with TRBJ1-1; 12 bases map to TRBD1. The germline gives CDR1 LNHDA, CDR2 SQIVND (reference sequence). This CDR3 contains 16 residues. The CDR3 sequence: CAGSIGDRGLRTEAFF. CDR3 nucleotides: TGTGCCGGTAGTATTGGGGACAGGGGGCTTCGGACTGAAGCTTTCTTT.

The chain employs TRBV6-1 and TRBJ2-7; 8 bases match TRBD1. The CDR3 covers 15 residues. V lost 2 bases and J lost 4; bases outside the gene matches: 7. Germline V CDR1 and CDR2: MNHNS, SASEGT. CDR3 nucleotides: TGTGCCAGCAGTGAACGCAGACAGGGGTTTTACGAGCAGTACTTC. Residues: CASSERRQGFYEQYF.

The chain employs TRBV5-1 and TRBJ1-2; no reliable D call. The germline V gene has CDR1 SGHRS and CDR2 YFSETQ. Trimming took 0 bases from V and 4 from J, leaving 16 bases between them. The CDR3 totals 16 residues. The CDR3 region is CASSLDLGSRIYGYTF. CDR3 in DNA: TGCGCCAGCAGCTTGGATCTCGGCAGCAGGATCTATGGCTACACCTTC.

The rearrangement links TRBV28 to TRBJ2-3; no reliable D call. Deletions cut 5 bases from V and 1 base from J, with 10 bases between. From germline, CDR1 is MDHEN and CDR2 SYDVKM. The CDR3 spans 14 residues. The DNA of the CDR3 is TGTGCCAGCAGTCGCCGGTCGCGCACAGATACGCAGTATTTT. This encodes CASSRRSRTDTQYF.

Only a few counts were recorded for this clonotype. V is TRBV5-1 and J is TRBJ2-1, with 10 bases identical to TRBD1. The CDR3 extends over 16 amino acids. V dropped 0 bases and J dropped 4; count of bases not matched to a gene: 4. Germline-derived CDR1 and CDR2 are SGHRS and YFSETQ. DNA for the CDR3: TGCGCCAGCAGCTTGGCGGGACAGGGGATATACAATGAGCAGTTCTTC. Translation gives CASSLAGQGIYNEQFF.

The chain employs TRBV19 and TRBJ2-1; 9 bases line up with TRBD2. The V and J ends lost 5 bases and 10 bases, in that order; junction bases with no gene match: 15. The CDR3 is made up of 16 amino acids. Germline values: CDR1 LNHDA, CDR2 SQIVND (reference sequence). CDR3: CASSAPGTSFAVEQFF. Here the CDR3 DNA reads TGTGCCAGTAGTGCGCCCGGGACTAGCTTTGCCGTGGAGCAGTTCTTC. The variable domain in full, completed from reference TRBV19 and TRBJ2-1, reads DGGITQSPKYLFRKEGQNVTLSCEQNLNHDAMYWYRQDPGQGLRLIYYSQIVNDFQKGDIAEGYSVSREKKESFPLTVTSAQKNPTAFYLCASSAPGTSFAVEQFFGPGTRLTVL.

The sample holds one count of this clonotype. V is TRBV6-6 and J is TRBJ1-1, with TRBD1 as a possible D gene (5 bases). Trimming shortened V by 8 bases and J by 1 base, and 17 bases separated the two germline ends. This CDR3 is built from 15 residues. The V gene's germline CDR1 is MNHNY and CDR2 SVGAGI (reference sequence). CDR3 protein: CASWSGTDPNTEAFF. CDR3 coding DNA: TGTGCCAGCTGGTCGGGGACGGACCCGAACACTGAAGCTTTCTTT.